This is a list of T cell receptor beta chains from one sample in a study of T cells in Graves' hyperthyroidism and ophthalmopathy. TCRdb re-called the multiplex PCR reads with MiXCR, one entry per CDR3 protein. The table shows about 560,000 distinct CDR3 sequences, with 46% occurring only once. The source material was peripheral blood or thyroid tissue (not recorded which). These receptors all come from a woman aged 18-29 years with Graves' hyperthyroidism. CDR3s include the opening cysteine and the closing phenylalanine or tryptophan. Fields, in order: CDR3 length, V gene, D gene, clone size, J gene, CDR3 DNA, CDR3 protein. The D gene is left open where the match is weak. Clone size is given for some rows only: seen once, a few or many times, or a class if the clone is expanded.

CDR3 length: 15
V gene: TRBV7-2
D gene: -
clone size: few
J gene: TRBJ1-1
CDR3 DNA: TGTGCCAGCAGCTTAGTGGGACCGATGAACACTGAAGCTTTCTTT
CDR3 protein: CASSLVGPMNTEAFF

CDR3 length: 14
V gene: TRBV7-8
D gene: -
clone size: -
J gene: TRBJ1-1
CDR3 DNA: TGTGCCAGCAGCTCCAACAGGGCGAACACTGAAGCTTTCTTT
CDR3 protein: CASSSNRANTEAFF

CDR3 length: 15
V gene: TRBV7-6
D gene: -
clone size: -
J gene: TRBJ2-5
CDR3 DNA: TGTGCCAGCACAGTGGGGGGGCCCTCTGTGGAGACCCAGTACTTC
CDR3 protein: CASTVGGPSVETQYF

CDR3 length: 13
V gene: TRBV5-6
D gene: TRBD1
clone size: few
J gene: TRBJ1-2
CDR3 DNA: TGTGCCTGGACCAGACAGGGGATCTATGGCTACACCTTC
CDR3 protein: CAWTRQGIYGYTF

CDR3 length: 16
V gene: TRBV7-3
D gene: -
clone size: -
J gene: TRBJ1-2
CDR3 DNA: TGTGCCAGCAGCTTAGAGGCGGCGTCAAACCTCTATGGCTACACCTTC
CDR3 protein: CASSLEAASNLYGYTF

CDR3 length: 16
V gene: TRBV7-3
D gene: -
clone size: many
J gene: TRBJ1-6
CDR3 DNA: TGTGCCAGCAGCTTAACGTCGGGAGGGAGTGATTCACCCCTCCACTTT
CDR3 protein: CASSLTSGGSDSPLHF

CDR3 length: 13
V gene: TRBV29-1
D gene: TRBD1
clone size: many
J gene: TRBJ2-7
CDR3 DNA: TGCAGCGTTGTGGGGACAGGTTCCTACGAGCAGTACTTC
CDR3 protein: CSVVGTGSYEQYF

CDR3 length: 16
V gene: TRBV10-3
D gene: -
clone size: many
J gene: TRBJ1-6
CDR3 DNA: TGTGCCATCTCAGGAGCGGCAGGAGGGGTAAATTCACCCCTCCACTTT
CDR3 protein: CAISGAAGGVNSPLHF

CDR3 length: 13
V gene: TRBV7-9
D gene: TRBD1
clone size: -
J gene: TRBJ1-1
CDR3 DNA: TGTGCCAGCAGCCAGGGGGACGCCACTGAAGCTTTCTTT
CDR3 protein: CASSQGDATEAFF

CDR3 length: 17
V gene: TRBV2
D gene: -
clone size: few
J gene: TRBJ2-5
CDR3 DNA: TGTGCCAGCAGTGAAGCGGGGTCAGGGGGGTTTCAAGAGACCCAGTACTTC
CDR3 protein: CASSEAGSGGFQETQYF

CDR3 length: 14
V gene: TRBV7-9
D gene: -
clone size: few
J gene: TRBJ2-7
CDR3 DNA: TGTGCCAGCAGCTTAGTTTCTAGTAAGAACGAGCAGTACTTC
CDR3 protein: CASSLVSSKNEQYF

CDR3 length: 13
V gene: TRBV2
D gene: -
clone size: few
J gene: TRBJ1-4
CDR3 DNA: TGTGCCAGCAGTCTCTGGTCTAATGAAAAACTGTTTTTT
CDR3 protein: CASSLWSNEKLFF

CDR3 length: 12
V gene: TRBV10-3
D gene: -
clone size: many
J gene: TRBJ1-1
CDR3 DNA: TGTGCCATCAGTGAGCGGAACACTGAAGCTTTCTTT
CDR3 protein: CAISERNTEAFF

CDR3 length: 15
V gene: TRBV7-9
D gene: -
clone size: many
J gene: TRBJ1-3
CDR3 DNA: TGTGCCAGCAGCTCTCGAAGTCAGGCGGGAAACACCATATATTTT
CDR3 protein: CASSSRSQAGNTIYF